These 4 T cell receptor beta chains were sequenced from one sample in a study of glioma-infiltrating T cells after dendritic cell vaccination. The data were produced by immunoSEQ multiplex PCR, yet TCRdb's version contains in-frame clones alone and is incomplete. Of around 100,000 clones listed, roughly 76% are singletons. The sample consisted of blood, taken before dendritic cell vaccination. Every receptor here comes from a human donor with glioblastoma.

This chain connects TRBV2 to TRBJ1-2, with 11 positions matching TRBD1. This CDR3 has 14 amino acids. V shed 6 bases, J shed 9 bases, and the junction held 9 bases outside the gene matches. Germline V gene lookup returns CDR1 SNHLY and CDR2 FYNNEI. CDR3 sequence: CASSKGQGGSSYTF. In nucleotides, the CDR3 is TGTGCCAGCAGCAAGGGACAGGGGGGCTCTAGCTACACCTTC.

The chain couples TRBV7-9 to TRBJ1-1; 7 bases fit TRBD1. Looked up from germline, CDR1 is SEHNR and CDR2 is FQNEAQ (reference sequence). The V segment lost 4 bases and the J segment 3 bases; nucleotides outside the gene matches: 5. The CDR3 totals 14 residues. The CDR3 bases are TGTGCCAGCAGCTCCTCAGGGGGTCACACTGAAGCTTTCTTT. Translation gives CASSSSGGHTEAFF. Variable domain in full (rest from reference TRBV7-9 and TRBJ1-1): DTGVSQNPRHKITKRGQNVTFRCDPISEHNRLYWYRQTLGQGPEFLTYFQNEAQLEKSRLLSDRFSAERPKGSFSTLEIQRTEQGDSAMYLCASSSSGGHTEAFFGQGTRLTVV.

The chain employs TRBV10-3 and TRBJ2-7, with D possibly TRBD1 on 5 matching bases. There are 13 residues in the CDR3. Trimming shortened V by 7 bases and J by 4 bases, and 14 bases separated the two germline ends. CDR1 and CDR2 from the germline V gene are ENHRY and SYGVKD. The CDR3 loop is CAIKDPGRYEQYF. In DNA form, the CDR3 reads TGTGCCATCAAAGATCCAGGGCGGTACGAGCAGTACTTC.

The V and J genes are TRBV28 and TRBJ1-5, with D perhaps TRBD1 (5 bases). CDR3 length: 14 amino acids. Germline assignment: CDR1 MDHEN and CDR2 SYDVKM. Trimming left V 2 bases short and J 7 bases short, with 12 bases between. The DNA of the CDR3 is TGTGCCAGCAGTTTAGGGGGGGAGCGGCAGCCCCAGCATTTT. Protein product: CASSLGGERQPQHF.